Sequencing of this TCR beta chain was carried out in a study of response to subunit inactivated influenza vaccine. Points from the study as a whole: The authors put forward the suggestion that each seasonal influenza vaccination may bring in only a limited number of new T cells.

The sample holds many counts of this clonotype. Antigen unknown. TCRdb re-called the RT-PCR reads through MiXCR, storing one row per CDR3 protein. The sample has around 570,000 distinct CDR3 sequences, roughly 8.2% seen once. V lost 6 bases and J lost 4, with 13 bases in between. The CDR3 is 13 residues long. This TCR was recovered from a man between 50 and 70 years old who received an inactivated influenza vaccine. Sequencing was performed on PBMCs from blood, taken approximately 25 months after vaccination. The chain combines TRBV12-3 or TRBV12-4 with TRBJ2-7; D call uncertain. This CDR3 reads CASSTHPTYEQYF. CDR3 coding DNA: TGTGCCAGCAGCACTCACCCGACATACGAGCAGTACTTC.